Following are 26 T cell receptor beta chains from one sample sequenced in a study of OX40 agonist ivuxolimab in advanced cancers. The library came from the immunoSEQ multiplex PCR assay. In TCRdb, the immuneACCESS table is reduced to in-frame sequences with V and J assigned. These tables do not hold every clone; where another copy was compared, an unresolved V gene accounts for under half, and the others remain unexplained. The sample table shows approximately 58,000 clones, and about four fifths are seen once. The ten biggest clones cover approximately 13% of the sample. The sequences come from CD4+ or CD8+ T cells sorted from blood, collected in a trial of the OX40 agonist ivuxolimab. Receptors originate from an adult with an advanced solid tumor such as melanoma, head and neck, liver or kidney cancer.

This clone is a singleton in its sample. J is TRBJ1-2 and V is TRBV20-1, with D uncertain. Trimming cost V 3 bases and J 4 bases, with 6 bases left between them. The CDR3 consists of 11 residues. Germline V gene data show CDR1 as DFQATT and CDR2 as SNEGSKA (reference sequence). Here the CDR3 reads CSARVSYGYTF. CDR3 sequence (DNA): TGCAGTGCTAGGGTGTCCTATGGCTACACCTTC.

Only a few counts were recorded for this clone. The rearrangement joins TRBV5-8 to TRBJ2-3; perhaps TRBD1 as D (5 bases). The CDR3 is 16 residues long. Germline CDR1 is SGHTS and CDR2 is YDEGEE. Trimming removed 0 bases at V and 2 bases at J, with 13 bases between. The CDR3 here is CASSLGWGEVTDTQYF. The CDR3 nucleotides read TGTGCCAGCAGCTTGGGTTGGGGCGAGGTCACAGATACGCAGTATTTT.

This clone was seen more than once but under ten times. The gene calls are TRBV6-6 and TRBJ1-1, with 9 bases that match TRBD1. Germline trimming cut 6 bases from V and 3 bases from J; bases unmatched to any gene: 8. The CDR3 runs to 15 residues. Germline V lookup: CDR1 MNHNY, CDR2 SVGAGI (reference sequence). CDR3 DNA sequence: TGTGCCAGCAGATCACAGGGGGCGATGGACACTGAAGCTTTCTTT. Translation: CASRSQGAMDTEAFF.

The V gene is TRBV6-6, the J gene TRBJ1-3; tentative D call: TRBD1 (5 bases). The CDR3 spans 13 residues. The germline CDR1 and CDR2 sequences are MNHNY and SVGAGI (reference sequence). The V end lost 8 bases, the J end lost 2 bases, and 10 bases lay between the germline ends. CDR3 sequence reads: CASGRGAGNTIYF. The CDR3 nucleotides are TGTGCCAGCGGTAGAGGGGCTGGAAACACCATATATTTT.

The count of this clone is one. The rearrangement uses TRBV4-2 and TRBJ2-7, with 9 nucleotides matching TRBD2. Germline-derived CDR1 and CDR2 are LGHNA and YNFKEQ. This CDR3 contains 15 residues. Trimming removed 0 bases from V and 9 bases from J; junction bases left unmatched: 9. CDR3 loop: CASSQDGLAGRGQYF. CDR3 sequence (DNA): TGTGCCAGCAGCCAAGATGGGCTAGCGGGAAGGGGGCAGTACTTC.

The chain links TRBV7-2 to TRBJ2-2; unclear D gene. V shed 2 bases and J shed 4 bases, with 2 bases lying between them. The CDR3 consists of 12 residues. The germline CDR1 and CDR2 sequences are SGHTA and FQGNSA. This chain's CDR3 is CASSLFTGELFF. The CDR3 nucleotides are TGTGCCAGCAGCTTATTCACCGGGGAGCTGTTTTTT. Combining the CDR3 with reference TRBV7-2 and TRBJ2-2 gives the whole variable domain GAGVSQSPSNKVTEKGKDVELRCDPISGHTALYWYRQSLGQGLEFLIYFQGNSAPDKSGLPSDRFSAERTGGSVSTLTIQRTQQEDSAVYLCASSLFTGELFFGEGSRLTVL.

CDR3 nucleotide sequence: TGTGCCAGCTTGAATTCAGGACGTACGCAGTATTTT. Its protein product is CASLNSGRTQYF. The chain joins TRBV6-5 to TRBJ2-3; D ambiguous. V was cut by 8 bases and J by 8 bases, with 14 bases left in between. Germline CDR1 is MNHEY and CDR2 is SVGAGI. This CDR3 spans 12 amino acids.

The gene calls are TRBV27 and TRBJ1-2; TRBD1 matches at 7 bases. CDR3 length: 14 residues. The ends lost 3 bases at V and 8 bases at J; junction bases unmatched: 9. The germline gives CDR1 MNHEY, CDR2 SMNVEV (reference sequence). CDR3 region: CASSFTTGREGYTF. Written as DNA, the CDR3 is TGTGCCAGCAGTTTTACGACAGGGCGGGAAGGCTACACCTTC.

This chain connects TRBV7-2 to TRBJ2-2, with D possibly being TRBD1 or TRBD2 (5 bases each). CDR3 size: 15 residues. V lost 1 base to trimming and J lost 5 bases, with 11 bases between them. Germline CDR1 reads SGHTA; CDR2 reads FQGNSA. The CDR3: CASSLVGTATGELFF. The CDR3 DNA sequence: TGTGCCAGCAGCTTAGTCGGGACGGCTACCGGGGAGCTGTTTTTT.

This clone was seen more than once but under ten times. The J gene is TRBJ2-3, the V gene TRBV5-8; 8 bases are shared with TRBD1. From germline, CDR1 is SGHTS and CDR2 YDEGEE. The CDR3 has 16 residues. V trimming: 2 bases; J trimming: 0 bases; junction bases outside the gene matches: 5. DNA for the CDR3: TGTGCCAGCAGCTTCATGAGGACAGGGAGCACAGATACGCAGTATTTT. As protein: CASSFMRTGSTDTQYF.

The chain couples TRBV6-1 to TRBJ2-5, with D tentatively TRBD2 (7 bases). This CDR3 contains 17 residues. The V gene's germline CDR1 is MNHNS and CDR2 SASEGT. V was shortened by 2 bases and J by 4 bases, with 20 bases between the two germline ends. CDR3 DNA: TGTGCCAGCAGTGAATCCCGGACGGGGGGCAGTCGAGAGACCCAGTACTTC. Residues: CASSESRTGGSRETQYF.

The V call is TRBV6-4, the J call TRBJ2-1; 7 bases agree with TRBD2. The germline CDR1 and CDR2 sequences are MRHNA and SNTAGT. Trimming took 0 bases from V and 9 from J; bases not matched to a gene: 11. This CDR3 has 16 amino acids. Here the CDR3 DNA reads TGTGCCAGCAGTGACTCCTGGGGGAGGGCCTTTGGTGAGCAGTTCTTC. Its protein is CASSDSWGRAFGEQFF.

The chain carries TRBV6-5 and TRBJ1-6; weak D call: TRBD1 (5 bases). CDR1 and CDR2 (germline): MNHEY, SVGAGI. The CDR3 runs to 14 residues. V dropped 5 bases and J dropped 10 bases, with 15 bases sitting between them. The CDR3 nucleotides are TGTGCCAGCAGTGAAGAGGGGAGGGAGTCACCCCTCCACTTT. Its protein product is CASSEEGRESPLHF.

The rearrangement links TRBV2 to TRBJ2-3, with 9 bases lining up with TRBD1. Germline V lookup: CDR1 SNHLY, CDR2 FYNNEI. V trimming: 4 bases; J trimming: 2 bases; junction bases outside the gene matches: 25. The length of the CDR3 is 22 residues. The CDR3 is CASSALQGADSSSGRNTDTQYF. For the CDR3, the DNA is TGTGCCAGCAGTGCACTACAGGGGGCCGATTCCTCTAGCGGAAGAAACACAGATACGCAGTATTTT.

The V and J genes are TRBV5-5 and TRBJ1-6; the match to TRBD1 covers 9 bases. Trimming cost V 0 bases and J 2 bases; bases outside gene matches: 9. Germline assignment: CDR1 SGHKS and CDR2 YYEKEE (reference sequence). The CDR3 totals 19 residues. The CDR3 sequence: CASSLDGGQGETYNSPLHF. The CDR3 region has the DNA TGTGCCAGCAGCTTGGACGGGGGACAGGGTGAAACCTATAATTCACCCCTCCACTTT.

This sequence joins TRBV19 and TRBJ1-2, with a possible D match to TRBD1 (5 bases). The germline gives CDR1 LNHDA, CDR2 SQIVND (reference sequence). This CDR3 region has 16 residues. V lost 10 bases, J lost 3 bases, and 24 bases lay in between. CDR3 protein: CATRLGRVNADYGYTF. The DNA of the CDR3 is TGTGCCACCCGCCTCGGCAGGGTCAACGCGGACTATGGCTACACCTTC.

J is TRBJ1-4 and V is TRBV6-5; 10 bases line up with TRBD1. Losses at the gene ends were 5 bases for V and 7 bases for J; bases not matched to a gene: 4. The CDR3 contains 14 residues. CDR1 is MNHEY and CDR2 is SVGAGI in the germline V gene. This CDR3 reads CASSRTGGIEKLFF. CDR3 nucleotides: TGTGCCAGCAGTAGGACAGGGGGAATTGAAAAACTGTTTTTT.

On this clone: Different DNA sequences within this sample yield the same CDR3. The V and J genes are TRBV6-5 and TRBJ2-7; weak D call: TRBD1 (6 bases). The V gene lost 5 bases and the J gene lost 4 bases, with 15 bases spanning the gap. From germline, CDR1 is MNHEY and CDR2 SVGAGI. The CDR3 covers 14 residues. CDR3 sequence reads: CASSEGDRSYEQYF. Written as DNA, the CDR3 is TGTGCCAGCAGTGAGGGAGACAGGTCATACGAGCAGTACTTC.

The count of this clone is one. This CDR3 reads CASSQDRGGEQYF. CDR3 DNA sequence: TGTGCCAGCAGTCAAGACAGGGGAGGCGAGCAGTACTTC. V and J are TRBV6-6 and TRBJ2-7, with 8 bases that match TRBD1. V gave up 5 bases and J gave up 6 bases; unmatched junction bases: 6. Germline CDR1 reads MNHNY; CDR2 reads SVGAGI (reference sequence). The CDR3 extends over 13 amino acids.

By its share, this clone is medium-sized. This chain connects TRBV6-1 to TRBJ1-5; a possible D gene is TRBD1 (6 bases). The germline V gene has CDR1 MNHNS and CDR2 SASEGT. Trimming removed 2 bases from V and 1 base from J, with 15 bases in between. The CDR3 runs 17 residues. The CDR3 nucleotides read TGTGCCAGCAGTGAATACCGGGGGGCGCGAAGCAATCAGCCCCAGCATTTT. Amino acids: CASSEYRGARSNQPQHF.

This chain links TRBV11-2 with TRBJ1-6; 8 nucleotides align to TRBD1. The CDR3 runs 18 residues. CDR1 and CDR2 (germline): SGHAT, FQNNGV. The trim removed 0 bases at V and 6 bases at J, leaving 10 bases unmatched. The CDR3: CASSLDTAGQVGNSPLHF. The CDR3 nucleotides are TGTGCCAGCAGCTTAGATACCGCGGGACAGGTCGGTAATTCACCCCTCCACTTT.

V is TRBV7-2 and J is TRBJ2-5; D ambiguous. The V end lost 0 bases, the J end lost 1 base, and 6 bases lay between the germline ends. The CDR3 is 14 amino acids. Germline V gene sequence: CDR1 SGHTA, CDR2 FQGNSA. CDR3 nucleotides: TGTGCCAGCAGCTTAGCTGTTAGCCAAGAGACCCAGTACTTC. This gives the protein CASSLAVSQETQYF.

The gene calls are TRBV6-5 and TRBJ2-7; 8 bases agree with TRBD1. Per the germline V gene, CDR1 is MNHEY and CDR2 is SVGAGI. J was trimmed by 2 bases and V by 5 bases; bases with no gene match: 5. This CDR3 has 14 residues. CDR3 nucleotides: TGTGCCAGCAGTACCGGGGACAGGACCTACGAGCAGTACTTC. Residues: CASSTGDRTYEQYF.

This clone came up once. CDR3 sequence reads: CASSLPGLAGHEQYF. CDR3 coding DNA: TGTGCCAGCAGCTTACCGGGACTAGCGGGACACGAGCAGTACTTC. This sequence joins TRBV7-8 and TRBJ2-7; 13 bases map to TRBD2. V was clipped by 2 bases and J by 5 bases; unmatched bases: 3. The CDR3 sequence is 15 residues long. The germline gives CDR1 SGHVS, CDR2 FQNEAQ.

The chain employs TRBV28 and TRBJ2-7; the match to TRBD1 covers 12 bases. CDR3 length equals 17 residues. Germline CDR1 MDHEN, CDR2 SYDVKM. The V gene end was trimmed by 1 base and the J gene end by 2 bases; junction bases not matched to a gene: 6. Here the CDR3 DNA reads TGTGCCAGCAGTTTATTAGGGGGACAGGGGGCTCCCTACGAGCAGTACTTC. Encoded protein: CASSLLGGQGAPYEQYF.

The CDR3 loop reads CASSSPSGAYNEQFF. The DNA of the CDR3 is TGCGCCAGCAGCTCGCCTAGCGGAGCTTACAATGAGCAGTTCTTC. The gene calls are TRBV5-1 and TRBJ2-1, with TRBD2 matching over 7 bases. Germline V gene data show CDR1 as SGHRS and CDR2 as YFSETQ. V lost 3 bases to trimming and J lost 4 bases; unmatched junction nucleotides: 7. This CDR3 has 15 residues.